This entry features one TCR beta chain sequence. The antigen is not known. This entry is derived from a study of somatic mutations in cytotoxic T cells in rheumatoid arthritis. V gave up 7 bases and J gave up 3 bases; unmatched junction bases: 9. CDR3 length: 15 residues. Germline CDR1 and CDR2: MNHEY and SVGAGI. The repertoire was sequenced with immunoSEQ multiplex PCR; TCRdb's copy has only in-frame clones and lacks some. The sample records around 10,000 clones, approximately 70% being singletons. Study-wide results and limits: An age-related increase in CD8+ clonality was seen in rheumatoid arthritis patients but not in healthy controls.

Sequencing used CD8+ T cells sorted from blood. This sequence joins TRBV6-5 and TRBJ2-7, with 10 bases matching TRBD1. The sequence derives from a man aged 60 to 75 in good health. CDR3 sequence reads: CASTLTGGSSYEQYF. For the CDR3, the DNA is TGTGCCAGCACCCTGACAGGGGGCTCTAGCTACGAGCAGTACTTC.